Below are 15 T cell receptor beta chains sequenced from a single sample in a study of OX40 agonist ivuxolimab in advanced cancers. The library was built by means of the immunoSEQ multiplex PCR assay. The immuneACCESS repertoire file appears here via TCRdb, limited to in-frame rearrangements. These files lack a portion of the clones; in checked studies, under half of the deficit traces to unresolved V genes, and the cause of the others is not known. The sample has approximately 60,000 clones on record, over 75% of them singletons. Of the sample, more than 9.5% is held by the ten largest clones. The sample consisted of CD4+ or CD8+ T cells sorted from blood, taken in a trial of the OX40 agonist ivuxolimab. Every receptor here comes from an adult with an advanced solid tumor such as melanoma, head and neck, liver or kidney cancer.

This chain joins TRBV13 and TRBJ2-1; 7 bases agree with TRBD2. J gave up 3 bases and V 4 bases, and 12 bases lay outside the gene matches. The CDR3 totals 17 residues. Germline values: CDR1 PRHDT, CDR2 FYEKMQ (reference sequence). The CDR3 DNA is TGTGCCAGCAGCTCGACCCTCACTAGCGACATCTACAATGAGCAGTTCTTC. Protein sequence: CASSSTLTSDIYNEQFF.

J is TRBJ1-1 and V is TRBV7-9; D is ambiguous. CDR3 length: 9 amino acids. Germline CDR1 reads SEHNR; CDR2 reads FQNEAQ (reference sequence). The V end was cut by 4 bases, the J end by 11 bases, with 5 bases between. This chain's CDR3 is CASSSNAFF. The DNA of the CDR3 is TGTGCCAGCAGCTCGAACGCTTTCTTT.

V usage is TRBV7-9 and J usage is TRBJ1-2; D remains ambiguous. The germline gives CDR1 SEHNR, CDR2 FQNEAQ (reference sequence). This CDR3 spans 13 amino acids. Trimming took off 4 bases at V and 2 bases at J, with 8 bases between the two ends. The CDR3, as DNA: TGTGCCAGCAGCTCAACAGTGAACTATGGCTACACCTTC. This sequence encodes CASSSTVNYGYTF.

The J gene is TRBJ2-7, the V gene TRBV4-3; a possible D gene is TRBD2 (6 bases). V was shortened by 5 bases and J by 2 bases, with 16 bases between the two germline ends. The CDR3 is 15 amino acids. The germline V gene encodes CDR1 LGHNA and CDR2 YSLEER. The CDR3, as DNA: TGCGCCAGCAGCGTCTACTTCGGGGGAGCCTACGAGCAGTACTTC. Protein sequence: CASSVYFGGAYEQYF.

The V gene is TRBV29-1, the J gene TRBJ1-1, with D perhaps matching TRBD1 (5 bases). The CDR3 has 14 residues. Trimming cost V 1 base and J 4 bases, with 13 bases left between them. Looked up from germline, CDR1 is SQVTM and CDR2 is ANQGSEA. For the CDR3, the DNA is TGCAGCGTTGAAGCCGGCGCGGGGGGCACTGAAGCTTTCTTT. It yields the protein CSVEAGAGGTEAFF.

In nucleotides, the CDR3 is TGTGCCAGCAGTTCCCTGGACAGTAACAATGAGCAGTTCTTC. Protein product: CASSSLDSNNEQFF. The gene calls are TRBV28 and TRBJ2-1; D may be TRBD1 (6 bases). Per the germline V gene, CDR1 is MDHEN and CDR2 is SYDVKM. V shed 4 bases and J shed 5 bases, with 12 bases lying between them. The CDR3 runs 14 residues. The whole variable domain, filled in from reference TRBV28 and TRBJ2-1, reads DVKVTQSSRYLVKRTGEKVFLECVQDMDHENMFWYRQDPGLGLRLIYFSYDVKMKEKGDIPEGYSVSREKKERFSLILESASTNQTSMYLCASSSLDSNNEQFFGPGTRLTVL.

V usage is TRBV4-1 and J usage is TRBJ2-7; no clear D gene. The CDR3 is 16 amino acids. V was pared by 0 bases and J by 2 bases, with 14 bases between. Germline values: CDR1 MGHRA, CDR2 YSYEKL. The CDR3 sequence is CASSQDFGFSPYEQYF. DNA for the CDR3: TGCGCCAGCAGCCAAGATTTCGGGTTTTCCCCCTACGAGCAGTACTTC.

The chain employs TRBV11-2 and TRBJ1-1, with D uncertain. Germline V gives CDR1 SGHAT, CDR2 FQNNGV. This CDR3 has 16 amino acids. V was trimmed by 5 bases and J by 0 bases, leaving 16 bases between them. The CDR3 region is CASSPGRRGLNTEAFF. The CDR3 bases are TGTGCCAGCAGCCCAGGTAGGCGGGGTTTGAACACTGAAGCTTTCTTT.

The chain recombines TRBV6-1 with TRBJ1-3; 8 bases match TRBD1. The CDR3 is 17 amino acids. Germline assignment: CDR1 MNHNS and CDR2 SASEGT. Trimming removed 4 bases from V and 1 base from J; junction bases left unmatched: 9. The CDR3 spells CASSAYPGTGSGNTIYF. CDR3 sequence (DNA): TGTGCCAGCAGTGCCTACCCCGGGACAGGATCTGGAAACACCATATATTTT.

This clone was found once. The gene calls are TRBV9 and TRBJ2-3, with D possibly matching TRBD1 (5 bases). Trimming shortened V by 0 bases and J by 3 bases, and 11 bases separated the two germline ends. This CDR3 is 15 amino acids long. Germline loops: CDR1 SGDLS, CDR2 YYNGEE. This chain's CDR3 is CASSVVQGITDTQYF. In nucleotides, the CDR3 is TGTGCCAGCAGCGTAGTCCAGGGAATAACAGATACGCAGTATTTT.

The chain employs TRBV20-1 and TRBJ2-7; 7 nucleotides agree with TRBD1. Trimming cost V 7 bases and J 3 bases; bases outside gene matches: 3. CDR1 is DFQATT and CDR2 is SNEGSKA in the germline V gene (reference sequence). This CDR3 comprises 11 residues. This CDR3 is CSGRTGYEQYF. Written as DNA, the CDR3 is TGCAGTGGAAGGACAGGCTACGAGCAGTACTTC.

This clone is judged medium-sized (0.01 to 0.1%). This chain links TRBV10-3 with TRBJ1-2; D might be TRBD1 (5 bases). This CDR3 has 12 amino acids. Germline CDR1 reads ENHRY; CDR2 reads SYGVKD. V lost 5 bases to trimming and J lost 6 bases, with 10 bases between them. CDR3 loop: CAISIQGDGYTF. The DNA for the CDR3 is TGTGCCATCAGTATCCAGGGAGATGGCTACACCTTC.

The rearrangement links TRBV6-1 to TRBJ2-3; 8 nucleotides agree with TRBD2. CDR3 length: 16 amino acids. The germline V gene has CDR1 MNHNS and CDR2 SASEGT. Trimming took 1 base from V and 4 from J; bases not matched to a gene: 7. The CDR3 is CASSEVPGGPADTQYF. The DNA for the CDR3 is TGTGCCAGCAGTGAAGTCCCGGGGGGGCCCGCAGATACGCAGTATTTT.

V and J are TRBV5-1 and TRBJ2-5, with 7 bases identical to TRBD1. This CDR3 is 17 amino acids long. Trimming cost V 0 bases and J 5 bases; bases outside gene matches: 13. Germline V gene sequence: CDR1 SGHRS, CDR2 YFSETQ. The CDR3 sequence: CASSLASRDRNGETQYF. As DNA, the CDR3 is TGCGCCAGCAGCTTGGCCTCCCGGGACAGAAATGGCGAGACCCAGTACTTC.

The CDR3 spells CASSQVPLTDGYTF. For the CDR3, the DNA is TGTGCCAGCAGCCAAGTCCCCCTGACAGATGGCTACACCTTC. The rearrangement joins TRBV14 to TRBJ1-2, with a weak D call TRBD1 (5 bases). The CDR3 sequence is 14 residues long. The ends were cut back, 1 base at V and 6 bases at J, with 12 bases in the middle. CDR1 and CDR2 (germline): SGHDN, FVKESK.